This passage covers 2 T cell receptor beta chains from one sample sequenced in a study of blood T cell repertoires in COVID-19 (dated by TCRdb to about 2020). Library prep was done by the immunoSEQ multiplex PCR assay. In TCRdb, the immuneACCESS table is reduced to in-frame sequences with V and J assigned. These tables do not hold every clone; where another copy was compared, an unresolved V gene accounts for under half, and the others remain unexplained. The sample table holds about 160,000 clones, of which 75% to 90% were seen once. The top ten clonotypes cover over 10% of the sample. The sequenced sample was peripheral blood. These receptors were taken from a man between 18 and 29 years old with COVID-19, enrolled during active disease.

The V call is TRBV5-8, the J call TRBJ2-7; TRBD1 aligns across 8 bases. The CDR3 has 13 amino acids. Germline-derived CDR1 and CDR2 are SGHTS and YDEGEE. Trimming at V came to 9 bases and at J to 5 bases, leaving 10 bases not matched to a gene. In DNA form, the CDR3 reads TGTGCCACCGGGACAGGTAGACTGGACGAGCAGTACTTC. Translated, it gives CATGTGRLDEQYF.

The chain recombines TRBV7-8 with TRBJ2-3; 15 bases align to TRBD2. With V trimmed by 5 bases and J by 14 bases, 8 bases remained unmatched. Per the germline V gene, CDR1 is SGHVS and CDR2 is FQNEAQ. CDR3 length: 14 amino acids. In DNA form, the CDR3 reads TGTGCCAGCAGCCCTGGACTAGCGGGAGGGGGAGTGTATTTT. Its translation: CASSPGLAGGGVYF. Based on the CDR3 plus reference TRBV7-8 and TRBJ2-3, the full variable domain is GAGVSQSPRYKVAKRGQDVALRCDPISGHVSLFWYQQALGQGPEFLTYFQNEAQLDKSGLPSDRFFAERPEGSVSTLKIQRTQQEDSAVYLCASSPGLAGGGVYFGPGTRLTVL.